The present entry profiles one TCR beta chain with its context. Its antigen remains unknown. This cohort consisted of healthy bone marrow donors. It was with 60 Vbeta and 13 Jbeta primers that the PCR ran. Clones were read by immunoSEQ multiplex PCR, and TCRdb kept only the in-frame ones, dropping some. The table counts approximately 150,000 clones; around 1.7% lies in the top ten. This entry belongs to a study of cytomegalovirus exposure and HLA in healthy donors. General observations from the study: Several of the most significant clusters appeared, in a later analysis, to be linked to common viral pathogens. Sequencing depth roughly uniform across donors was assumed in presence/absence analyses.

CDR1 and CDR2 from the germline V gene are SGHAT and FQDESV (reference sequence). The CDR3 runs to 14 residues. Between the trimmed V and J ends, which lost 6 bases and 0 bases, there was a span of 8 bases. This clonotype originated in a woman aged 50 to 60 in good health and CMV-seronegative. The source material was PBMCs. The chain uses TRBV11-1 and TRBJ1-4, with D maybe TRBD1 (6 bases). The DNA of the CDR3 is TGTGCCAGCAGACGACAGGCAACTAATGAAAAACTGTTTTTT. This sequence encodes CASRRQATNEKLFF.